Listed below are T cell receptor beta chains from one sample, sequenced in a study of T cell responses to AZD1222 COVID-19 vaccine. Data came from immunoSEQ multiplex PCR; TCRdb stores just in-frame clones and leaves some out. This table holds fewer than 130,000 clones, just under 95% found once. The sequences come from peripheral blood, collected 28 days after the second AZD1222 dose. These receptors originate from an adult who received the AZD1222 COVID-19 vaccine. CDR3s include the opening cysteine and the closing phenylalanine or tryptophan. The order of the fields is D gene, J gene, V gene, clone size, CDR3 protein, CDR3 DNA. D genes are given only for firm matches. Only some rows state a clone size, as once, few, many or a class for expanded clones.

d_call: TRBD2; j_call: TRBJ2-3; v_call: TRBV7-8; clone_size: NA; cdr3_aa: CASSLVVSGATDTQYF; cdr3_nt: TGTGCCAGCAGCTTAGTGGTCAGCGGGGCCACCGATACGCAGTATTTT
d_call: TRBD1; j_call: TRBJ2-2; v_call: TRBV29-1; clone_size: NA; cdr3_aa: CSVQRQGLDTGELFF; cdr3_nt: TGCAGCGTCCAGAGACAGGGGTTGGACACCGGGGAGCTGTTTTTT
d_call: NA; j_call: TRBJ2-7; v_call: TRBV2; clone_size: once; cdr3_aa: CASRISQGGPYEQYF; cdr3_nt: TGTGCCAGCAGAATTTCACAGGGTGGGCCCTACGAGCAGTACTTC
d_call: NA; j_call: TRBJ1-2; v_call: TRBV7-9; clone_size: NA; cdr3_aa: CASSLIQGGGYTF; cdr3_nt: TGTGCCAGCAGCTTAATTCAGGGAGGGGGCTACACCTTC
d_call: TRBD1; j_call: TRBJ1-1; v_call: TRBV5-1; clone_size: NA; cdr3_aa: CASSLDRGSNTEAFF; cdr3_nt: TGCGCCAGCAGCTTAGACAGGGGCTCTAACACTGAAGCTTTCTTT
d_call: NA; j_call: TRBJ2-3; v_call: TRBV6-5; clone_size: once; cdr3_aa: CASSLELRDTQYF; cdr3_nt: TGTGCCAGCAGTTTGGAGCTTCGGGATACGCAGTATTTT
d_call: NA; j_call: TRBJ1-4; v_call: TRBV15; clone_size: NA; cdr3_aa: CATSRLGRRNEKLFF; cdr3_nt: TGTGCCACCAGCAGGCTAGGGCGTCGCAATGAAAAACTGTTTTTT
d_call: NA; j_call: TRBJ1-1; v_call: TRBV4-3; clone_size: NA; cdr3_aa: CASSQGNTEAFF; cdr3_nt: TGCGCCAGCAGCCAAGGGAACACTGAAGCTTTCTTT
d_call: NA; j_call: TRBJ1-1; v_call: TRBV14; clone_size: NA; cdr3_aa: CASSQDVVTEAFF; cdr3_nt: TGTGCCAGCAGCCAAGATGTGGTAACAGAAGCTTTCTTT
d_call: NA; j_call: TRBJ1-6; v_call: TRBV5-6; clone_size: NA; cdr3_aa: CASSDLGGLHF; cdr3_nt: TGTGCCAGCAGCGACCTAGGCGGCCTCCACTTT
d_call: NA; j_call: TRBJ1-2; v_call: TRBV11-2; clone_size: NA; cdr3_aa: CASSLDYRLSYGYTF; cdr3_nt: TGTGCCAGCAGCTTAGATTACCGGTTGAGCTATGGCTACACCTTC
d_call: NA; j_call: TRBJ2-7; v_call: TRBV20-1; clone_size: NA; cdr3_aa: CSARGDYEQYF; cdr3_nt: TGCAGTGCTAGAGGGGATTACGAGCAGTACTTC
d_call: NA; j_call: TRBJ2-1; v_call: TRBV7-3; clone_size: NA; cdr3_aa: CASSLGRNNEQFF; cdr3_nt: TGTGCCAGCAGCTTGGGCAGGAACAATGAGCAGTTCTTC
d_call: NA; j_call: TRBJ1-4; v_call: TRBV10-2; clone_size: NA; cdr3_aa: CASGGGTNEKLFF; cdr3_nt: TGCGCTAGTGGGGGGGGAACTAATGAAAAACTGTTTTTT
d_call: TRBD1; j_call: TRBJ1-4; v_call: TRBV9; clone_size: NA; cdr3_aa: CASSARQGGEKLFF; cdr3_nt: TGTGCCAGCAGCGCGAGACAGGGAGGCGAAAAACTGTTTTTT
d_call: NA; j_call: TRBJ1-1; v_call: TRBV18; clone_size: NA; cdr3_aa: CASSPPAGLNTEAFF; cdr3_nt: TGTGCCAGCTCACCGCCCGCGGGGCTGAACACTGAAGCTTTCTTT
d_call: NA; j_call: TRBJ1-4; v_call: TRBV19; clone_size: NA; cdr3_aa: CASSLSFHGEKLFF; cdr3_nt: TGTGCCAGTAGTCTATCGTTTCATGGTGAAAAACTGTTTTTT
d_call: NA; j_call: TRBJ1-2; v_call: TRBV5-1; clone_size: NA; cdr3_aa: CASSLVKDPNYGYTF; cdr3_nt: TGCGCCAGCAGCTTGGTAAAGGACCCTAACTATGGCTACACCTTC
d_call: NA; j_call: TRBJ2-7; v_call: TRBV27; clone_size: NA; cdr3_aa: CASSFRGSSYEQYF; cdr3_nt: TGTGCCAGCAGTTTCAGAGGGAGCTCCTACGAGCAGTACTTC
d_call: TRBD1; j_call: TRBJ1-1; v_call: TRBV2; clone_size: NA; cdr3_aa: CASSGDSGEAFF; cdr3_nt: TGTGCCAGCAGTGGGGACAGTGGTGAAGCTTTCTTT
d_call: NA; j_call: TRBJ2-3; v_call: TRBV7-2; clone_size: NA; cdr3_aa: CASSLGQGTDTQYF; cdr3_nt: TGTGCCAGCAGCTTAGGACAGGGCACAGATACGCAGTATTTT
d_call: NA; j_call: TRBJ2-3; v_call: TRBV7-2; clone_size: NA; cdr3_aa: CASSLMISDTQYF; cdr3_nt: TGTGCCAGCAGCTTAATGATCTCAGATACGCAGTATTTT
d_call: NA; j_call: TRBJ2-7; v_call: TRBV4-1; clone_size: NA; cdr3_aa: CASSLGLPAYEQYF; cdr3_nt: TGCGCCAGCAGCCTGGGTCTCCCCGCCTACGAGCAGTACTTC
d_call: NA; j_call: TRBJ1-5; v_call: TRBV27; clone_size: NA; cdr3_aa: CASSLSGTYSNQPQHF; cdr3_nt: TGTGCCAGCAGTTTATCCGGCACTTATAGCAATCAGCCCCAGCATTTT